A selection of T cell receptor beta chains follows, all from one sample in a study of T cell responses to AZD1222 COVID-19 vaccine. Sequencing was performed with immunoSEQ multiplex PCR; in TCRdb, only in-frame clones are kept and a portion is missing. The table shows roughly 140,000 clones, with more than 85% occurring only once. The sequencing used peripheral blood, collected after recovery from COVID-19. The receptors come from an adult who had recovered from COVID-19. Each CDR3 is given with its conserved first and last residue. A row's size may be missing; if present it is once, few, many or a size class.

V	J	size	CDR3
TRBV6-5	TRBJ2-6	-	CAGHRRGFGANVLTF
TRBV5-1	TRBJ2-1	once	CASRSGALGPYNEQFF
TRBV28	TRBJ2-5	-	CASSSLGSQETQYF
TRBV7-9	TRBJ2-7	-	CASSPRDRGTGEQYF
TRBV3-1/TRBV3-2	TRBJ2-7	-	CASSHLSSYEQYF
TRBV11-3	TRBJ2-7	-	CASSQSYKRDEQYF
TRBV11-2	TRBJ1-1	-	CASSLGPGLNTEAFF
TRBV10-2	TRBJ2-5	-	CASSGLAGVGETQYF
TRBV9	TRBJ2-5	-	CASSASSGAQETQYF
TRBV5-4	TRBJ2-5	once	CASSFWSSKETQYF
TRBV9	TRBJ2-7	-	CASSLSGSSSEQYF
TRBV7-3	TRBJ2-1	-	CASSPQQGGNEQFF
TRBV29-1	TRBJ2-3	-	CSVGLAGGLTDTQYF
TRBV5-1	TRBJ2-7	-	CASRKGAYQNEQYF
TRBV2	TRBJ2-5	-	CASSELNQETQYF
TRBV30	TRBJ1-5	-	CAWSGQIDQPQHF
TRBV19	TRBJ1-1	-	CASSISTITEAFF
TRBV6-5	TRBJ2-7	-	CASSYGFTSSYEQYF
TRBV5-1	TRBJ2-7	-	CASSLGQGSYEQYF
TRBV9	TRBJ2-3	-	CASSVGGMRADTQYF
TRBV19	TRBJ2-1	once	CASSIDRFVSGRYNEQFF
TRBV30	TRBJ1-5	-	CAWSRQGQQPQHF
TRBV19	TRBJ2-3	-	CASSNLGLAGPSTDTQYF
TRBV3-1/TRBV3-2	TRBJ2-7	-	CASSLRTSGPYEQYF
TRBV3-1/TRBV3-2	TRBJ1-4	-	CASSLTWADRKLFF
TRBV28	TRBJ1-2	-	CASSWGGGYTF
TRBV7-9	TRBJ1-1	-	CASSPTGASNTEAFF
TRBV9	TRBJ1-1	-	CASSVGPYTEAFF